The 9 T cell receptor beta chains presented below share a single source sample, sequenced in a study of blood T cell repertoires in COVID-19. Assay used: immunoSEQ multiplex PCR; TCRdb lists only in-frame clones, some missing. The table lists about 130,000 clones, 81% of them singletons. Sequencing was carried out using peripheral blood. These receptors originate from a man between 25 and 39 years old with COVID-19, enrolled during active disease.

This clone was counted a single time. This sequence joins TRBV14 and TRBJ1-2, with D hard to call. Per germline, CDR1 SGHDN and CDR2 FVKESK. The CDR3 consists of 11 residues. Trimming stripped 1 base from V and 10 bases from J, with 7 bases between. CDR3 sequence (DNA): TGTGCCAGCAGCCAAGGGGCCTACTACACCTTC. Amino acid sequence: CASSQGAYYTF.

The CDR3 protein is CASSLAGTSGNNEQFF. CDR3 in DNA: TGTGCCAGCAGTTTAGCGGGGACTAGCGGTAACAATGAGCAGTTCTTC. The genes are TRBV27 and TRBJ2-1; the match to TRBD2 covers 11 bases. The germline gives CDR1 MNHEY, CDR2 SMNVEV (reference sequence). This CDR3 spans 16 amino acids. V gave up 2 bases and J gave up 5 bases; unmatched junction bases: 5.

This clone occurred a few times. This chain uses TRBV7-2 with TRBJ2-5; 10 bases line up with TRBD1. Germline V gives CDR1 SGHTA, CDR2 FQGNSA. The CDR3 is 15 amino acids. The V and J ends lost 6 bases and 6 bases, in that order; junction bases with no gene match: 10. CDR3 protein: CASRPPGQGLKTQYF. Here the CDR3 DNA reads TGTGCCAGCAGACCTCCGGGACAGGGGTTAAAGACCCAGTACTTC.

This clone has a handful of counts. The gene calls are TRBV4-1 and TRBJ2-3; D uncertain. The germline V and J ends were trimmed by 4 bases and 4 bases, with 12 bases remaining between them. Germline V gives CDR1 MGHRA, CDR2 YSYEKL. CDR3 length: 14 residues. CDR3 amino acids: CASSLHTRADTQYF. The CDR3 DNA reads TGCGCCAGCAGCCTACATACTCGGGCAGATACGCAGTATTTT.

This clone was counted once. The rearrangement joins TRBV5-6 to TRBJ1-1, with D perhaps TRBD1 (5 bases). Germline V gene lookup returns CDR1 SGHDT and CDR2 YYEEEE. Trimming removed 3 bases from V and 5 bases from J, with 8 bases in between. The CDR3 is made up of 12 amino acids. The CDR3 bases are TGTGCCAGCAGCTCCAGGGTTACTGAAGCTTTCTTT. Protein: CASSSRVTEAFF.

The rearrangement links TRBV18 to TRBJ1-5; TRBD1 is a possible D gene (5 bases). There are 15 residues in the CDR3. The V end was cut by 4 bases, the J end by 7 bases, with 17 bases between. Germline V gene data show CDR1 as KGHSH and CDR2 as LQKENI. The CDR3 DNA sequence: TGTGCCAGCTCACGGGGTGGAGGGGAGTCCCAGCCCCAGCATTTT. The encoded protein is CASSRGGGESQPQHF.

This clone was seen a handful of times. The V call is TRBV2, the J call TRBJ1-1, with a tentative D call TRBD1 (5 bases). Looked up from germline, CDR1 is SNHLY and CDR2 is FYNNEI. V gave up 8 bases and J gave up 4 bases, with 11 bases separating them. CDR3 length: 12 residues. DNA for the CDR3: TGTGCCAGCGGGCGGGGGGGCACTGAAGCTTTCTTT. It encodes CASGRGGTEAFF.

This clone was seen more than once but under ten times. The CDR3 DNA reads as TGTGCCAGCAGTGGGGAGACAGGGTCGAGTAGAAGTGAAAAACTGTTTTTT. Its protein product is CASSGETGSSRSEKLFF. The rearrangement uses TRBV2 and TRBJ1-4, with 7 bases identical to TRBD1. The trim removed 4 bases at V and 7 bases at J, leaving 15 bases unmatched. CDR3 length: 17 amino acids. Germline V gene lookup returns CDR1 SNHLY and CDR2 FYNNEI.

This chain connects TRBV9 to TRBJ1-1; 9 bases map to TRBD1. The V and J ends lost 0 bases and 0 bases, in that order; junction bases with no gene match: 6. The CDR3 runs to 17 residues. Germline V gene sequence: CDR1 SGDLS, CDR2 YYNGEE. The CDR3 DNA reads TGTGCCAGCAGCGTAGAGCCGACAGGGGGGTTGAACACTGAAGCTTTCTTT. This translates into CASSVEPTGGLNTEAFF.